This TCR beta chain was obtained from a study of CD8+CD57+ T cells in acquired aplastic anemia listed by TCRdb under 2018. For context, the study as a whole: Extracted DNA from sorted CD4+ and CD8+ cells averaged around 3.4 ug, ranging from roughly 0.17 to 27.4 ug. For healthy donor samples, the average read count was approximately 10 million for CD4+ cells and 11 million to 13 million for CD8+ cells. Results the study describes overall, beyond this receptor: Around 27 CD8+ CDR3 sequences were shared between patients and controls but appeared highly expressed in patients and within their immunodominant clones. CD8+ Simpson's diversity did not differ significantly between patients and healthy controls (P=0.060).

Genomic DNA was used as template for profiling of TCR beta VDJ combinations and CDR3 sequences. An Illumina HiSeq 2000 was the platform used for TCR repertoire sequencing. Regarding the original processing steps: TRBV/TRBJ rearrangement plots, CDR3 size and DJ length profiles, and Simpson's diversity index were used to assess repertoires. The immunodominant clone was defined as the most abundant DNA sequence in deep sequencing data. CDR3 amino acid sequences were screened for sharing across subjects and compared with published repertoires and the VDJdb database. The public reads were reprocessed in TCRdb via fastp at Q25 and MiXCR, keeping in-frame beta chains. For every CDR3 protein sequence, its rows merge into one entry that carries the most common genes and DNA. The V and J calls come from TCRdb's annotation, not from the publication. Across this sample there are fewer than 200,000 distinct CDR3 sequences, with 60% to 70% seen only once. 45% of the sample is taken by the ten largest.

In this sample, this clonotype turned up a few times. What this receptor recognizes is not known. Base qualities are not at hand, and no much larger clone is one base apart. V gives up 8 bases and J gives up 1 base, and the segment between their germline ends measures 7 bases. For CDR1 and CDR2, the germline V gene lists SNHLY and FYNNEI. The CDR3 numbers 12 residues from cysteine through phenylalanine. The DNA shown is the 36-base CDR3, in frame from base 1. The study deep-sequenced TCR repertoires of sorted CD4+ and CD8+ blood T cells from severe aplastic anemia patients and healthy subjects. Ficoll-Paque density gradient centrifugation was used to isolate peripheral blood mononuclear cells. Before DNA extraction, CD4+ and CD8+ T cells were sorted by FACS or by magnetic beads.

This TCR was sampled from a human donor in good health. The sequenced material came from sorted CD4+, CD8+, or CD8+CD57+ T cells (not recorded which) from PBMCs. This chain joins TRBV2 to TRBJ2-3; the D gene cannot be resolved reliably. The DNA reads TGTGCCAGCGACCAGGGCACAGATACGCAGTATTTT. Translated, this is CASDQGTDTQYF.